The 23 T cell receptor beta chains given below trace back to one sample, sequenced in a study of blood T cells in healthy people across ages (dated by TCRdb to about 2015). The library was built by means of 5' RACE. The second PCR ran for roughly 7 to 11 cycles and used a J-beta primer mix along with a sample-barcoded 5' primer. TCRdb reran the public reads through fastp at Q25 and MiXCR, keeping productive beta chains. A single entry per CDR3 protein holds the most common genes and DNA from its merged rows. The sample table records around 1,800,000 distinct CDR3 sequences; 39% of these occur just once. The ten largest clones add up to about 21% of the sample. The sequenced sample consisted of blood. All receptors derive from a human donor in good health.

This clonotype came up many times. The chain carries TRBV5-1 and TRBJ2-5, with a tentative D call TRBD2 (5 bases). This CDR3 spans 13 amino acids. Between the trimmed V and J ends, which lost 5 bases and 3 bases, there was a span of 11 bases. Germline lookup yields CDR1 SGHRS and CDR2 YFSETQ. CDR3 coding DNA: TGCGCCAGCAGGAGGGCCAGTGAAGAGACCCAGTACTTC. Translated: CASRRASEETQYF.

Only a few counts were recorded for this clonotype. The V gene is TRBV27, the J gene TRBJ2-3, with D possibly matching TRBD2 (6 bases). V dropped 3 bases and J dropped 4 bases, with 14 bases sitting between them. Germline-derived CDR1 and CDR2 are MNHEY and SMNVEV (reference sequence). The length of the CDR3 is 15 residues. CDR3 coding DNA: TGTGCCAGCAGTTTTCTAGCGACCCTACCAGATACGCAGTATTTT. It encodes CASSFLATLPDTQYF.

With respect to this clonotype: Relative to the germline gene, one junction end is altered; a read error may explain this. V and J are TRBV12-3 or TRBV12-4 and TRBJ2-1; 7 bases are a match to TRBD1. CDR3 length: 15 residues. The CDR3: CASSLGRDSFNEQFF. CDR3 bases: TGTGCCAGCAGCTTAGGAAGGGACAGTTTTAATGAGCAGTTCTTC.

This clonotype has only one observation. The chain joins TRBV6-2 or TRBV6-3 to TRBJ1-2, with D tentatively TRBD1 (5 bases). The CDR3 extends over 12 amino acids. The ends were cut back, 6 bases at V and 13 bases at J, with 18 bases in the middle. The germline V gene encodes CDR1 MNHEY and CDR2 SVGEGT. The CDR3 loop reads CASSYRDQAGTF. CDR3 sequence (DNA): TGTGCCAGCAGCTACCGGGACCAAGCAGGCACCTTC.

V and J are TRBV7-9 and TRBJ1-4; maybe TRBD1 (5 bases). Germline V lookup: CDR1 SEHNR, CDR2 FQNEAQ (reference sequence). The CDR3 extends over 15 amino acids. With 3 bases removed from V and 6 bases from J, the gap between germline ends came to 14 bases. CDR3 in DNA: TGTGCCAGCAGCTTGTACAGGCTCGAGGATGAAAAACTGTTTTTT. Amino acid sequence: CASSLYRLEDEKLFF.

This clonotype was counted many times. The rearrangement uses TRBV6-2 or TRBV6-3 and TRBJ2-6, with D possibly TRBD1 on 5 matching bases. CDR1 and CDR2 from the germline V gene are MNHEY and SVGEGT. V was clipped by 11 bases and J by 0 bases, with 8 bases between them. The CDR3 runs 13 residues. This chain's CDR3 is CAADSSGANVLTF. In DNA form, the CDR3 reads TGTGCCGCAGACAGCTCTGGGGCCAACGTCCTGACTTTC.

This clonotype appeared many times. The V and J genes are TRBV20-1 and TRBJ2-7; TRBD2 matches at 8 bases. V lost 0 bases and J lost 4; bases outside the gene matches: 8. The germline gives CDR1 DFQATT, CDR2 SNEGSKA (reference sequence). The CDR3 consists of 15 residues. The CDR3 region is CSARDGDGGGYEQYF. The CDR3 bases are TGCAGTGCTAGAGATGGAGACGGGGGGGGATACGAGCAGTACTTC.

This chain links TRBV19 with TRBJ1-5; D perhaps matches TRBD1 (6 bases). Germline lookup yields CDR1 LNHDA and CDR2 SQIVND (reference sequence). V was cut by 7 bases and J by 4 bases, with 14 bases left in between. This CDR3 is 14 amino acids long. The CDR3 is CASTRGFVNQPQHF. Here the CDR3 DNA reads TGTGCCAGTACCAGGGGATTTGTTAATCAGCCCCAGCATTTT.

This clonotype came up a few times. The chain recombines TRBV20-1 with TRBJ2-1; D is ambiguous. The V and J ends lost 5 bases and 6 bases respectively, with 8 bases between them. Germline loops: CDR1 DFQATT, CDR2 SNEGSKA (reference sequence). The CDR3 totals 11 residues. CDR3 nucleotide sequence: TGCAGTGCTCCGGCATTCAATGAGCAGTTCTTC. It specifies CSAPAFNEQFF.

This chain uses TRBV4-2 with TRBJ2-3; 8 nucleotides line up with TRBD2. J lost 2 bases, V lost 3 bases, and 1 base had no gene match. The germline CDR1 and CDR2 sequences are LGHNA and YNFKEQ. The CDR3 has 14 amino acids. The CDR3 spells CASSHGGDTDTQYF. As DNA, the CDR3 is TGTGCCAGCAGCCACGGGGGGGACACAGATACGCAGTATTTT.

This clonotype has more than one count but fewer than ten. V usage is TRBV7-8 and J usage is TRBJ2-5; 8 bases are shared with TRBD2. Germline V gene sequence: CDR1 SGHVS, CDR2 FQNEAQ. Trimming at V came to 1 base and at J to 0 bases, leaving 13 bases not matched to a gene. CDR3 length: 19 amino acids. As DNA, the CDR3 is TGTGCCAGCAGCTTAGGGGCGGGAGTAGCGGGGATATACCAAGAGACCCAGTACTTC. The encoded protein is CASSLGAGVAGIYQETQYF.

The V call is TRBV9, the J call TRBJ1-1, with 7 bases matching TRBD1. CDR3 length equals 14 residues. The germline gives CDR1 SGDLS, CDR2 YYNGEE. Germline trimming cut 4 bases from V and 6 bases from J; bases unmatched to any gene: 9. The CDR3 sequence is CASSSTTGSPEAFF. CDR3 nucleotides: TGTGCCAGCAGCTCGACGACAGGGAGTCCTGAAGCTTTCTTT.

This sequence joins TRBV3-1 and TRBJ2-7; 9 nucleotides align to TRBD1. V shed 0 bases and J 5 bases; nucleotides not matched to a gene: 8. The germline V gene has CDR1 LGHDT and CDR2 YNNKEL (reference sequence). The CDR3 consists of 16 residues. The CDR3 sequence: CASSQDLVDRGHEQYF. DNA for the CDR3: TGTGCCAGCAGCCAAGATTTAGTGGACAGGGGACACGAGCAGTACTTC.

The V gene is TRBV2, the J gene TRBJ2-7, with 12 nucleotides matching TRBD2. The CDR3 is 15 residues long. Germline V gives CDR1 SNHLY, CDR2 FYNNEI. Losses at the gene ends were 6 bases for V and 4 bases for J; bases not matched to a gene: 7. The CDR3 reads CASSHPTSGGYEQYF. The CDR3 DNA sequence: TGTGCCAGCAGCCATCCGACTAGCGGGGGTTACGAGCAGTACTTC. Based on the CDR3 plus reference TRBV2 and TRBJ2-7, the full variable domain is EPEVTQTPSHQVTQMGQEVILRCVPISNHLYFYWYRQILGQKVEFLVSFYNNEISEKSEIFDDQFSVERPDGSNFTLKIRSTKLEDSAMYFCASSHPTSGGYEQYFGPGTRLTVT.

The rearrangement links TRBV6-2 or TRBV6-3 to TRBJ2-1; TRBD2 agrees at 8 bases. With 7 bases clipped from V and 2 bases from J, the junction kept 7 bases outside the gene matches. The CDR3 totals 15 residues. Germline V gene lookup returns CDR1 MNHEY and CDR2 SVGEGT. This chain's CDR3 is CASTFLAGTYNEQFF. The CDR3 DNA reads TGTGCCAGCACCTTTCTAGCGGGCACCTACAATGAGCAGTTCTTC.

The gene calls are TRBV14 and TRBJ1-1; 7 bases fit TRBD1. CDR1 and CDR2 from the germline V gene are SGHDN and FVKESK. The V segment lost 4 bases and the J segment 7 bases; nucleotides outside the gene matches: 6. CDR3 length equals 13 residues. CDR3: CASSRVRQGEAFF. The CDR3 region has the DNA TGTGCCAGCAGCCGCGTCAGACAGGGTGAAGCTTTCTTT. The full variable domain, in which reference TRBV14 and TRBJ1-1 provide the parts outside the CDR3, is EAGVTQFPSHSVIEKGQTVTLRCDPISGHDNLYWYRRVMGKEIKFLLHFVKESKQDESGMPNNRFLAERTGGTYSTLKVQPAELEDSGVYFCASSRVRQGEAFFGQGTRLTVV.

There are a few counts of this clonotype. V is TRBV20-1 and J is TRBJ1-5, with unresolved D. From germline, CDR1 is DFQATT and CDR2 SNEGSKA (reference sequence). Trimming stripped 0 bases from V and 5 bases from J, with 8 bases between. The CDR3 has 13 amino acids. In DNA, the CDR3 is TGCAGTGCTAGAGATCAAGGGTATCAGCCCCAGCATTTT. The encoded protein is CSARDQGYQPQHF.

V and J are TRBV12-3 or TRBV12-4 and TRBJ2-3; 10 bases match TRBD2. J was trimmed by 4 bases and V by 6 bases; bases with no gene match: 7. CDR3 length equals 15 residues. The CDR3 coding sequence is TGTGCCAGCAGGCGACCTAGCGGGAGAGCAGATACGCAGTATTTT. Encoded protein: CASRRPSGRADTQYF.

In its sample, this clonotype was seen once. The rearrangement links TRBV7-9 to TRBJ2-7; 9 bases are shared with TRBD1. CDR1 and CDR2 from the germline V gene are SEHNR and FQNEAQ (reference sequence). V was pared by 6 bases and J by 3 bases, with 21 bases of the junction left unmatched. There are 19 residues in the CDR3. The CDR3 DNA follows: TGTGCCAGCAGTTTTACCCGGGACAGGGCCTTGAGTAACGTCTACGAGCAGTACTTC. Its protein is CASSFTRDRALSNVYEQYF. The whole variable domain, remainder taken from reference TRBV7-9 and TRBJ2-7, is DTGVSQNPRHKITKRGQNVTFRCDPISEHNRLYWYRQTLGQGPEFLTYFQNEAQLEKSRLLSDRFSAERPKGSFSTLEIQRTEQGDSAMYLCASSFTRDRALSNVYEQYFGPGTRLTVT.

The J gene is TRBJ2-1, the V gene TRBV7-2; 8 bases fit TRBD1. Germline V lookup: CDR1 SGHTA, CDR2 FQGNSA. The CDR3 runs to 13 residues. V was pared by 5 bases and J by 12 bases, with 9 bases of the junction left unmatched. CDR3 nucleotides: TGTGCCAGCAGCCGTGGGACAGGAGATGGGCAGTTCTTC. Residues: CASSRGTGDGQFF.

The CDR3 is CAISECEGGWNEQFF. The CDR3 bases are TGTGCCATCAGTGAGTGCGAAGGGGGCTGGAATGAGCAGTTCTTC. The gene calls are TRBV10-3 and TRBJ2-1, with TRBD1 matching 7 bases. This CDR3 is 15 amino acids long. The germline gives CDR1 ENHRY, CDR2 SYGVKD. Trimming cost V 1 base and J 7 bases; bases outside gene matches: 7.

This chain connects TRBV20-1 to TRBJ2-7; no clear D gene. The J call is doubtful: the DNA matches TRBJ2-5 better. From germline, CDR1 is DFQATT and CDR2 SNEGSKA (reference sequence). The CDR3 totals 15 residues. Written as DNA, the CDR3 is TGCAGTGCTAGAGATTTGTTAGTGAGTTCGGAGACCCAGTACTTC. Translation: CSARDLLVSSETQYF.

The V call is TRBV12-3 or TRBV12-4, the J call TRBJ2-3; 9 nucleotides match TRBD2. Unmatched junction bases numbered 8, after V lost 3 bases and J lost 4 bases. The CDR3 covers 16 residues. CDR3 protein: CASSFGGGGAADTQYF. The CDR3, as DNA: TGTGCCAGCAGTTTTGGGGGCGGGGGGGCTGCAGATACGCAGTATTTT.